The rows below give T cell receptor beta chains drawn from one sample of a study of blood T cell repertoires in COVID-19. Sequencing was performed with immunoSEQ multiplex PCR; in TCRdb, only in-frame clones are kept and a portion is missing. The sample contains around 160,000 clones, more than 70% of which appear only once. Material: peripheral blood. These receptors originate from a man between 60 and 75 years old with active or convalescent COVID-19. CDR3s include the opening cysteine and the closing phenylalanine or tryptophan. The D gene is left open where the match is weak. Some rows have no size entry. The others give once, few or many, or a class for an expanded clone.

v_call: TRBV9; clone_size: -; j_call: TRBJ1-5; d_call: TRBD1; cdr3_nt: TGTGCCAGCAGCGTCTCAGGGGACAGCCGGCAGCCCCAGCATTTT; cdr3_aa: CASSVSGDSRQPQHF
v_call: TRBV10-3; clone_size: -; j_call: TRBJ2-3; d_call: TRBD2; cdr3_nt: TGTGCCATCAGGGGAGGGAGCGGGAGGACAGATACGCAGTATTTT; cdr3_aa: CAIRGGSGRTDTQYF
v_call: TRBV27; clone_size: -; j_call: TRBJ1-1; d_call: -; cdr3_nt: TGTGCCAGCAGTTTGGGAGGGGCGAGCACTGAAGCTTTCTTT; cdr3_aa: CASSLGGASTEAFF
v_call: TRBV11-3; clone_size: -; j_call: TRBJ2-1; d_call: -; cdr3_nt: TGTGCCAGCAGCTTATCGGTTGACAATGAGCAGTTCTTC; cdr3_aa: CASSLSVDNEQFF
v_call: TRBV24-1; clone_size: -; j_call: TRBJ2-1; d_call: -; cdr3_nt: TGTGCCACCAGTGATACCGGAGTCGATTACAATGAGCAGTTCTTC; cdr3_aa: CATSDTGVDYNEQFF
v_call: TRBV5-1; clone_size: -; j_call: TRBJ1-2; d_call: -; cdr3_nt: TGCGCCAGCAGCTTAGGCAGCGTCTATGGCTACACCTTC; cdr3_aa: CASSLGSVYGYTF
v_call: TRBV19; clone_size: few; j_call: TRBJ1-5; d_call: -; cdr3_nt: TGTGCCAGTAGTGGGGGAGGGAACGGCAATCAGCCCCAGCATTTT; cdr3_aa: CASSGGGNGNQPQHF
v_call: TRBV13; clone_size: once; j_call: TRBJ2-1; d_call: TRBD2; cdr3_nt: TGTGCCAGCAGCACATGGGAGGGCCCCCTTTATGAGCAGTTCTTC; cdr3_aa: CASSTWEGPLYEQFF
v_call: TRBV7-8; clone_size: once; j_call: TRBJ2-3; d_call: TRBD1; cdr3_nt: TGTGCCAGCAGCTTCAGGGGGCCCGAATATACGCAGTATTTT; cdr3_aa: CASSFRGPEYTQYF
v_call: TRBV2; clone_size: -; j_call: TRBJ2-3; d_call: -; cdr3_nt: TGTGCCAGCACCAGACAGCGCACAGATACGCAGTATTTT; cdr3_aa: CASTRQRTDTQYF
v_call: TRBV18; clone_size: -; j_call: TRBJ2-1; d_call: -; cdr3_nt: TGTGCCAGCTCACCACCGACGGGAGTTCCGGGCTACAATGAGCAGTTCTTC; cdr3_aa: CASSPPTGVPGYNEQFF
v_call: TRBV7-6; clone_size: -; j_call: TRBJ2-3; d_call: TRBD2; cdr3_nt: TGTGCCAGCAGCTTAGGGGCTAGCGGGACGACACAAGATACGCAGTATTTT; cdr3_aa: CASSLGASGTTQDTQYF
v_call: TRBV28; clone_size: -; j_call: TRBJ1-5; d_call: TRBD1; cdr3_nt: TGTGCCAGCAGTACACAGGGGGCGCGGAGCAATCAGCCCCAGCATTTT; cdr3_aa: CASSTQGARSNQPQHF
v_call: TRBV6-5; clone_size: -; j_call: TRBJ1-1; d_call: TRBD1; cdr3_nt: TGTGCCAGCAGTCGGACAGGCTCAGCTTTCTTT; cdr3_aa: CASSRTGSAFF
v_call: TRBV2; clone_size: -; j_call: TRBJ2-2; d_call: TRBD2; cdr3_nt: TGTGCCGGCCTACTAGCGGGAGTACCCGGGGAGCTGTTTTTT; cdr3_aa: CAGLLAGVPGELFF
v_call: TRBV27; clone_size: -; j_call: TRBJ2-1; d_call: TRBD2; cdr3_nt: TGTGCCAGCAGTCGCAGAAGTCAGCGGGAGTTCAATGAGCAGTTCTTC; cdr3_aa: CASSRRSQREFNEQFF
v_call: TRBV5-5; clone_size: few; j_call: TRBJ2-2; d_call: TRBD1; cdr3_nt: TGTGCCAGCAAAGGGACAGTGAACACCGGGGAGCTGTTTTTT; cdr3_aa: CASKGTVNTGELFF
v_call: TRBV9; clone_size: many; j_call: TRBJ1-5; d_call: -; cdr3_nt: TGTGCCAGCAGTGCGGGCTGGAATCAGCCCCAGCATTTT; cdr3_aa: CASSAGWNQPQHF
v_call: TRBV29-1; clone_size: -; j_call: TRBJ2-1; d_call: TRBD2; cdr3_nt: TGCAGCGTGCCACCTCTAGCGGGAGCCGGCAATGAGCAGTTCTTC; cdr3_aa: CSVPPLAGAGNEQFF
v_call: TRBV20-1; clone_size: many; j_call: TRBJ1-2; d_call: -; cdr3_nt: TGCAGTGCTAGTCTGACAGAGATTAACTATGGCTACACCTTC; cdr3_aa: CSASLTEINYGYTF
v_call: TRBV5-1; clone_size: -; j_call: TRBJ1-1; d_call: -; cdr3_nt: TGCGCCAGCAGCCGTCTGGGCCCCGGGAACACTGAAGCTTTCTTT; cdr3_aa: CASSRLGPGNTEAFF
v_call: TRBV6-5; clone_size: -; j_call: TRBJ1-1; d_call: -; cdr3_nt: TGTGCCAGCAGTTCCGTAAAACAGGGTCGAAACACTGAAGCTTTCTTT; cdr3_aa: CASSSVKQGRNTEAFF